This T cell receptor (beta chain) was sequenced for a study of blood T cell repertoires in COVID-19. Study details: The United States, Italy and Spain supplied acute and convalescent COVID-19 samples. PBMCs, B-cell-depleted T cells, or T cells were the source of the cDNA or gDNA that made up the material.

In the original analysis: Reference gene primer amplification gave estimated nucleated cell counts. The repertoire was sequenced with immunoSEQ multiplex PCR; TCRdb's copy has only in-frame clones and lacks some. V and J calls and clone size are those listed in that table; D and trimming were worked out from the DNA. The sample has some 170,000 clones, 65% to 85% seen once. The Seattle patients joined while their infection was active and were tracked longitudinally afterward. Sequencing was performed on peripheral blood. The TCR was taken from a woman aged 40 to 50 with COVID-19, enrolled during active disease.

The chain's CDR3 is CASSQDRYTEAFF. CDR3 nucleotides: TGCGCCAGCAGCCAAGATCGGTACACTGAAGCTTTCTTT. V is TRBV4-1 and J is TRBJ1-1, with no clear D. CDR1 and CDR2 from the germline V gene are MGHRA and YSYEKL. The CDR3 sequence is 13 residues long. Trimming stripped 0 bases from V and 3 bases from J, with 5 bases between.